The clone carrying this T cell receptor (beta chain) was seen a few times. As originally analysed: Amplification with reference gene primers provided the estimates of nucleated cell counts. Sequenced by immunoSEQ multiplex PCR; TCRdb stores in-frame clones only, minus some. For V, J and clone size, that table is used; D and trimming come from the DNA. The data hold around 170,000 clones, with around 89% observed a single time. This record belongs to a study of blood T cell repertoires in COVID-19. For the study at large: COVID-19 samples collected from the United States, Italy and Spain covered acute and convalescent phases.

This CDR3 spans 19 amino acids. The germline V gene encodes CDR1 LGHNA and CDR2 YNFKEQ. V was clipped by 4 bases and J by 0 bases; unmatched bases: 14. This sequence originates from a woman in her thirties with acute or convalescent COVID-19. This sequence joins TRBV4-2 and TRBJ2-2; 7 bases are a match to TRBD2. Sequenced: peripheral blood. The CDR3 region is CASSRRLASGTTNTGELFF. The CDR3, as DNA: TGTGCCAGCAGCCGTCGCTTAGCTAGCGGCACCACGAACACCGGGGAGCTGTTTTTT.